A single sample gave rise to the 3 T cell receptor beta chains below, sequenced in a study of control samples from healthy donors and cancer patients. Libraries were prepared by immunoSEQ multiplex PCR; TCRdb keeps only in-frame clonotypes and omits some of them. The sample has about 28,000 clones; 91% are singletons. Sequencing was performed on PBMCs. All receptors derive from a man over 45 with lung cancer.

The count of this clone is one. The chain carries TRBV29-1 and TRBJ2-1; a possible D gene is TRBD1 (7 bases). There are 14 residues in the CDR3. CDR1 and CDR2 (germline): SQVTM, ANQGSEA. The V and J ends lost 7 bases and 9 bases respectively, with 22 bases between them. CDR3 residues: CSARGAGGDGEQFF. In DNA, the CDR3 is TGCAGCGCCCGCGGGGCAGGGGGTGATGGTGAGCAGTTCTTC.

The rearrangement uses TRBV4-1 and TRBJ2-5; D is perhaps TRBD1 (6 bases). Per the germline V gene, CDR1 is MGHRA and CDR2 is YSYEKL. V was cut by 0 bases and J by 2 bases, with 13 bases left in between. This CDR3 is built from 16 residues. The CDR3 DNA reads TGCGCCAGCAGCCAAGATCTCACAGGGCATCAAGAGACCCAGTACTTC. It specifies CASSQDLTGHQETQYF.

CDR3 region: CASSRDPRSGELFF. The CDR3 nucleotides read TGTGCCAGCAGCCGGGACCCACGTTCCGGGGAGCTGTTTTTT. The genes are TRBV28 and TRBJ2-2; D is perhaps TRBD1 or TRBD2 (5 bases each). Germline V lookup: CDR1 MDHEN, CDR2 SYDVKM. The CDR3 is 14 amino acids. Trimming stripped 6 bases from V and 6 bases from J, with 14 bases between. The variable domain in full, completed from reference TRBV28 and TRBJ2-2, reads DVKVTQSSRYLVKRTGEKVFLECVQDMDHENMFWYRQDPGLGLRLIYFSYDVKMKEKGDIPEGYSVSREKKERFSLILESASTNQTSMYLCASSRDPRSGELFFGEGSRLTVL.